This record covers a single TCR beta chain. Its antigen is unidentified. TCRdb reprocessed the reads with MiXCR, giving one entry per CDR3 protein. The profile covers 68,000 or so distinct CDR3 sequences, with about 48% appearing a single time and 2% to 2.5% taken by the ten largest. This record belongs to a study of type 1 regulatory T cells. For the study at large: This in vitro CD4 product, T-allo10, is enriched for Tr1 cells and alloantigen-specific.

Regarding the study as a whole: Compared with non-type 1 regulatory T cells, type 1 regulatory T cells showed a more restricted TCR repertoire.

J lost 9 bases, V lost 5 bases, and 6 bases had no gene match. The germline V gene encodes CDR1 DFQATT and CDR2 SNEGSKA (reference sequence). This CDR3 region has 14 residues. This clonotype was sampled from a human donor in good health. This chain connects TRBV20-1 to TRBJ2-1; TRBD2 matches at 14 bases. Sequencing used cultured non-Tr1 T cells, either the whole culture or a sorted T cell fraction (not recorded which). The CDR3: CSAQTSGGASEQFF. CDR3 sequence (DNA): TGCAGTGCTCAGACTAGCGGGGGGGCCTCTGAGCAGTTCTTC.